This T cell receptor delta chain was sequenced in a study of γδ T cells in repeated Plasmodium falciparum infection. Overall study context: Samples were taken at baseline, before some infections, and 21 days after each.

TCRdb re-identified clones in the multiplex PCR reads via CATT. Of some 51,000 delta-chain clones detected, about 2% appear once; the ten largest clones hold approximately 25%. Bulk repertoires came from Vgamma9/Vdelta2+ or Vdelta2-negative gammadelta T cells flow-sorted from PBMC. Study conclusions and caveats: Malian children's Vdelta2-negative repertoires appeared more expanded and less diverse than Australians'. The Malian cohort came from a small rural village of predominantly one ethnic group.

Points on this clone: What it recognizes is unknown. A read error likely explains why the TCRdb protein, taken from a much larger clone, differs from this DNA's translation at residue 13; the protein shown is translated from the DNA.

V shed 4 bases, J shed 0 bases, and the junction held 26 bases outside the gene matches. Germline loops: CDR1 TSWWSYY, CDR2 QGS. CDR3 size: 22 residues. The sequence was collected from a pool of human donors (malaria-infected and uninfected, not separated). The V gene is TRDV1, the J gene TRDJ1; 7 bases agree with TRDD2. TCRdb offers no J gene call, so here the DNA was matched to germline to obtain one. The material sequenced was gamma-delta T cells from blood. CDR3 sequence reads: CALGAFVPTPSWEARYTDKLIF. The CDR3 region has the DNA TGTGCTCTTGGGGCCTTCGTTCCTACACCGAGTTGGGAGGCCCGGTACACCGATAAACTCATCTTT.